This T cell receptor (beta chain) is drawn from a study of cytomegalovirus exposure and HLA in healthy donors. Measured with immunoSEQ multiplex PCR; TCRdb has only the in-frame clones, and not every one. The sample comprises under 70,000 clones, roughly 90% of which are singletons, and over 1.5% rests with the top ten. Between the trimmed V and J ends, which lost 6 bases and 4 bases, there was a span of 18 bases. The CDR3 has 15 residues. The germline V gene encodes CDR1 MNHEY and CDR2 SVGAGI. Sequenced: PBMCs. The receptor's source is a woman aged 18-29 years in good health and CMV-seronegative. The chain uses TRBV6-5 and TRBJ1-2; D may be TRBD1 (6 bases). The DNA of the CDR3 is TGTGCCAGCAGCCCCCCTCAGGGACAAAGCTATGGCTACACCTTC. Amino acid sequence: CASSPPQGQSYGYTF.